These 14 T cell receptor beta chains were all obtained from the same sample, sequenced in a study of control samples from healthy donors and cancer patients. Clones were sequenced by immunoSEQ multiplex PCR, and TCRdb holds only the in-frame ones, with some missing. The table lists about 130,000 clones, over 90% of them singletons, with 11% to 15% in the top ten. The sequencing input was PBMCs. These receptors were collected from a man aged 55 to 70 with colorectal cancer.

The V call is TRBV28, the J call TRBJ1-4, with D uncertain. Germline V CDR1 and CDR2: MDHEN, SYDVKM. Trimming pared 2 bases from V and 7 bases from J, leaving 8 bases between. This CDR3 has 13 residues. The CDR3 DNA sequence: TGTGCCAGCAGTTTACAGTTGAGTGAAAAACTGTTTTTT. Encoded protein: CASSLQLSEKLFF.

This chain uses TRBV24-1 with TRBJ2-3, with D tentatively TRBD1 or TRBD2 (5 bases each). The CDR3 is 18 residues long. V was pared by 4 bases and J by 0 bases, with 19 bases between. Per germline, CDR1 KGHDR and CDR2 SFDVKD. Written as DNA, the CDR3 is TGTGCCACCAGTGACCAGACCCCGACGGGGCCTAGCACAGATACGCAGTATTTT. Translation: CATSDQTPTGPSTDTQYF.

The count of this clone is one. The chain is built from TRBV9 and TRBJ2-3; 7 bases agree with TRBD1. Germline V gives CDR1 SGDLS, CDR2 YYNGEE. The CDR3 totals 15 residues. With V trimmed by 4 bases and J by 3 bases, 8 bases remained unmatched. CDR3 amino acids: CASSIQTGVTDTQYF. The CDR3 nucleotides are TGTGCCAGCAGCATTCAAACAGGGGTTACAGATACGCAGTATTTT. Looking up the rest from reference TRBV9 and TRBJ2-3 gives the full variable domain: DSGVTQTPKHLITATGQRVTLRCSPRSGDLSVYWYQQSLDQGLQFLIQYYNGEERAKGNILERFSAQQFPDLHSELNLSSLELGDSALYFCASSIQTGVTDTQYFGPGTRLTVL.

This clone was recorded only once. The V call is TRBV11-2, the J call TRBJ1-4; a weak D match, TRBD1 (5 bases). Germline CDR1 and CDR2: SGHAT and FQNNGV. The CDR3 length is 15 residues. Trimming pared 4 bases from V and 3 bases from J, leaving 12 bases between. The CDR3 region has the DNA TGTGCCAGCAGCTCCGGGGGTGCGGCTAATGAAAAACTGTTTTTT. Amino acids: CASSSGGAANEKLFF.

CDR3 in DNA: TGCAGCGCTCTCGCCTACAGGGTCTGCCAGCCCCAGCATTTT. Translation: CSALAYRVCQPQHF. This chain joins TRBV29-1 and TRBJ1-5; possibly TRBD1 for D (6 bases). V gave up 7 bases and J gave up 7 bases, with 20 bases separating them. CDR3 length: 14 amino acids. Germline assignment: CDR1 SQVTM and CDR2 ANQGSEA.

The chain uses TRBV7-8 and TRBJ1-1; the D is unclear. The CDR3 is made up of 14 amino acids. Germline loops: CDR1 SGHVS, CDR2 FQNEAQ. V gave up 1 base and J gave up 1 base, with 7 bases separating them. CDR3 in amino acids: CASSLVVGNTEAFF. The DNA of the CDR3 is TGTGCCAGCAGCTTAGTGGTCGGGAACACTGAAGCTTTCTTT.

V usage is TRBV4-2 and J usage is TRBJ1-4; TRBD1 might be the D (6 bases). Trimming took off 5 bases at V and 6 bases at J, with 10 bases between the two ends. Germline CDR1 is LGHNA and CDR2 is YNFKEQ. CDR3 length: 13 residues. This chain's CDR3 is CASSFNRDEKLFF. For the CDR3, the DNA is TGTGCCAGCAGCTTCAACAGGGATGAAAAACTGTTTTTT.

The chain is built from TRBV6-2 or TRBV6-3 and TRBJ1-1; 8 nucleotides match TRBD1. V shed 2 bases, J shed 0 bases, and the junction held 2 bases outside the gene matches. This CDR3 contains 15 residues. Germline CDR1 MNHEY, CDR2 SVGEGT. CDR3 amino acids: CASSYRGQVNTEAFF. The CDR3 DNA sequence: TGTGCCAGCAGTTACCGGGGACAGGTGAACACTGAAGCTTTCTTT.

This clone was observed once. The chain links TRBV6-6 to TRBJ1-1; D is uncertain. Germline assignment: CDR1 MNHNY and CDR2 SVGAGI (reference sequence). V gave up 7 bases and J gave up 1 base, with 16 bases separating them. The CDR3 totals 15 residues. The CDR3 here is CASIFPHARNTEAFF. CDR3 nucleotide sequence: TGTGCCAGCATCTTTCCGCATGCACGGAACACTGAAGCTTTCTTT.

This chain links TRBV19 with TRBJ2-3, with 7 bases identical to TRBD1. The junction had 1 base not matched to a gene; V was cut back by 1 base and J by 0 bases. Germline V gene sequence: CDR1 LNHDA, CDR2 SQIVND (reference sequence). The CDR3 sequence is 15 residues long. CDR3: CASSIGGQSTDTQYF. CDR3 bases: TGTGCCAGTAGTATAGGGGGACAGAGCACAGATACGCAGTATTTT.

The table lists this clone with a count of one. The J gene is TRBJ2-3, the V gene TRBV19; the match to TRBD2 covers 11 bases. The V gene's germline CDR1 is LNHDA and CDR2 SQIVND (reference sequence). The CDR3 runs to 16 residues. Unmatched junction bases numbered 4, after V lost 5 bases and J lost 0 bases. CDR3 sequence reads: CASSVPSGGSTDTQYF. CDR3 coding DNA: TGTGCCAGTAGTGTCCCTAGCGGGGGGAGCACAGATACGCAGTATTTT.

This sequence joins TRBV5-4 and TRBJ1-1, with D uncertain. V lost 5 bases and J lost 2, with 13 bases in between. The germline V gene has CDR1 SGHNT and CDR2 YYREEE (reference sequence). CDR3 length: 14 residues. The CDR3 here is CASSSPGTNTEAFF. CDR3 DNA: TGTGCCAGCAGTAGCCCGGGAACCAACACTGAAGCTTTCTTT.

The chain joins TRBV11-1 to TRBJ1-2; TRBD1 might be the D (6 bases). CDR3 size: 13 residues. Per germline, CDR1 SGHAT and CDR2 FQDESV (reference sequence). Trimming removed 4 bases from V and 7 bases from J, with 13 bases in between. The CDR3 spells CASSSWGALGYTF. The DNA for the CDR3 is TGTGCCAGCAGCTCTTGGGGGGCGCTTGGCTACACCTTC.

The chain has TRBV2 and TRBJ2-1; tentatively, D is TRBD1 (8 bases). V dropped 8 bases and J dropped 6 bases, with 20 bases sitting between them. Germline V gene data show CDR1 as SNHLY and CDR2 as FYNNEI. The CDR3 sequence is 15 residues long. The CDR3 DNA sequence: TGTGCCAGCTGCCGGAACAGGGGGGGAAGCAATGAGCAGTTCTTC. Translated: CASCRNRGGSNEQFF.